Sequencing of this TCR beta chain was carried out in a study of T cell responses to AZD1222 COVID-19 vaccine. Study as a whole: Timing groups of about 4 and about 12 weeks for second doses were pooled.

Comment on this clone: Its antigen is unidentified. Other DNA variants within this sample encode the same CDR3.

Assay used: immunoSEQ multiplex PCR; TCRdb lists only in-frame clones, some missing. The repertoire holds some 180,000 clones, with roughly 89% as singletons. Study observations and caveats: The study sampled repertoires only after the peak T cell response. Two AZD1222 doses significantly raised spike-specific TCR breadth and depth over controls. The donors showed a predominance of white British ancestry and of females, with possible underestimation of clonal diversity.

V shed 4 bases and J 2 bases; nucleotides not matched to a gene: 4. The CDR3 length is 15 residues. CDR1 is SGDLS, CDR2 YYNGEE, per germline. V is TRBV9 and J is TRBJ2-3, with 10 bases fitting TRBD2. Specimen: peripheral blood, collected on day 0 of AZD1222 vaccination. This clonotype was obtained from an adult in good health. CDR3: CASSLSGGYTDTQYF. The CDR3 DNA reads TGTGCCAGCAGCCTTAGCGGGGGGTACACAGATACGCAGTATTTT.